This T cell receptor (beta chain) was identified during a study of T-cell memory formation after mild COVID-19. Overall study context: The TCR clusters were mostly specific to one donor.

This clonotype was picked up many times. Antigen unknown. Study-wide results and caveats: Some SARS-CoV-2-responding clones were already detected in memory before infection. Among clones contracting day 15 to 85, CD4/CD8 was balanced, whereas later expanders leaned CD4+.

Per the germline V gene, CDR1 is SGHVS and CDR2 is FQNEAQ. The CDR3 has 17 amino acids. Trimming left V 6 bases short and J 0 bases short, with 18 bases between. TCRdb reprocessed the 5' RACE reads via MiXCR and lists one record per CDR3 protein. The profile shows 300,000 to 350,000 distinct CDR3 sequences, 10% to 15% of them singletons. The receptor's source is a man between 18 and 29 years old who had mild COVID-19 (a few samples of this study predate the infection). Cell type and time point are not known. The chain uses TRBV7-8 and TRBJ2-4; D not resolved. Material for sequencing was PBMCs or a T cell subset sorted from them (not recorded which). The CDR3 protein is CASSQVGRTLAKNIQYF. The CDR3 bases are TGTGCCAGCAGTCAGGTGGGCAGGACCCTAGCCAAAAACATTCAGTACTTC.